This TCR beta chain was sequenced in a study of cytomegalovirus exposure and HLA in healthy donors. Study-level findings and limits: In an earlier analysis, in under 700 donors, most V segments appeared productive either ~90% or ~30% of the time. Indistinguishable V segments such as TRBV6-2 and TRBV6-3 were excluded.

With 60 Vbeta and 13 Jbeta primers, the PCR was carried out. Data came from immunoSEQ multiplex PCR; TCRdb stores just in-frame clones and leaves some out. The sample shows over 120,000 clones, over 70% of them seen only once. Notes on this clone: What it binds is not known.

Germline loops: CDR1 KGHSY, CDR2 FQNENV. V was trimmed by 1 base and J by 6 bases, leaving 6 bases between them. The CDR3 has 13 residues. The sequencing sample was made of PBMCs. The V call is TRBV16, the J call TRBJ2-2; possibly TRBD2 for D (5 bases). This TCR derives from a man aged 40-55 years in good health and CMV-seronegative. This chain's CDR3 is CASSQYGAGELFF. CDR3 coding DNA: TGTGCCAGCAGCCAATACGGGGCCGGGGAGCTGTTTTTT.